The 8 T cell receptor beta chains given below trace back to one sample, sequenced in a study of cytotoxic CD8 clonotypes in ibrutinib-treated CLL. TCRdb keeps only in-frame clones here, not all; method: immunoSEQ multiplex PCR. There are more than 300,000 clones in the sample; around four fifths occur only once, and 5.5% to 8% lies in the top ten. The material sequenced was PBMCs, taken before ibrutinib treatment. The receptors stem from a human donor with chronic lymphocytic leukemia.

This clone has a single count. The rearrangement links TRBV19 to TRBJ1-1; no clear D. Per the germline V gene, CDR1 is LNHDA and CDR2 is SQIVND (reference sequence). This CDR3 region has 12 residues. Trimming cost V 4 bases and J 6 bases, with 9 bases left between them. As DNA, the CDR3 is TGTGCCAGTAGTACCCGGGCCGCTGAAGCTTTCTTT. Translation gives CASSTRAAEAFF.

The gene calls are TRBV4-1 and TRBJ2-5; 7 bases align to TRBD1. This CDR3 spans 15 amino acids. In germline, CDR1 is MGHRA, CDR2 YSYEKL. Losses at the gene ends were 1 base for V and 2 bases for J; bases not matched to a gene: 4. The CDR3 loop is CASSQVTGVQETQYF. Here the CDR3 DNA reads TGCGCCAGCAGCCAAGTAACAGGGGTTCAAGAGACCCAGTACTTC.

The chain joins TRBV28 to TRBJ2-7, with TRBD2 matching 7 bases. Germline CDR1 reads MDHEN; CDR2 reads SYDVKM. The length of the CDR3 is 16 residues. After removal of 4 bases from V and 2 bases from J, the junction contained 11 bases not matched to a gene. The CDR3 sequence: CASSSLAERGPYEQYF. CDR3 nucleotides: TGTGCCAGCAGTTCCCTAGCGGAACGAGGACCCTACGAGCAGTACTTC.

This rearrangement joins TRBV29-1 to TRBJ1-2, with 10 positions matching TRBD1. Germline values: CDR1 SQVTM, CDR2 ANQGSEA. Losses at the gene ends were 8 bases for V and 3 bases for J; bases not matched to a gene: 6. This CDR3 region has 13 residues. The CDR3 sequence: CSPGGQGDYGYTF. The CDR3 DNA sequence: TGCAGCCCAGGTGGACAGGGGGACTATGGCTACACCTTC.

The rearrangement links TRBV11-2 to TRBJ2-7; D not certain. V gave up 3 bases and J gave up 1 base, with 10 bases separating them. Germline CDR1 is SGHAT and CDR2 is FQNNGV. The CDR3 is made up of 14 amino acids. For the CDR3, the DNA is TGTGCCAGCAGCTTTTTCAGCAATTCCTACGAGCAGTACTTC. Translation: CASSFFSNSYEQYF.

The sample holds one count of this clone. The chain combines TRBV7-2 with TRBJ2-1; 12 nucleotides agree with TRBD2. The CDR3 is made up of 16 amino acids. Germline trimming cut 2 bases from V and 8 bases from J; bases unmatched to any gene: 7. Per the germline V gene, CDR1 is SGHTA and CDR2 is FQGNSA. The CDR3 loop is CASSLRLAGAMYEQFF. The CDR3, as DNA: TGTGCCAGCAGCTTAAGACTAGCGGGAGCCATGTATGAGCAGTTCTTC.

This chain connects TRBV9 to TRBJ2-7, with no clear D. CDR1 is SGDLS, CDR2 YYNGEE, per germline. V was cut by 0 bases and J by 0 bases, with 7 bases left in between. The CDR3 spans 14 residues. The CDR3 loop is CASSVVFNSYEQYF. CDR3 DNA: TGTGCCAGCAGCGTAGTCTTCAACTCCTACGAGCAGTACTTC. Full variable domain (outside the CDR3, taken from reference TRBV9 and TRBJ2-7): DSGVTQTPKHLITATGQRVTLRCSPRSGDLSVYWYQQSLDQGLQFLIQYYNGEERAKGNILERFSAQQFPDLHSELNLSSLELGDSALYFCASSVVFNSYEQYFGPGTRLTVT.

This clone was seen only once. CDR3 residues: CASSYSLGWETQYF. The CDR3 DNA is TGTGCCAGCAGTTACTCCCTAGGATGGGAGACCCAGTACTTC. J is TRBJ2-5 and V is TRBV6-5, with D uncertain. Germline CDR1 is MNHEY and CDR2 is SVGAGI. This CDR3 is 14 amino acids long. The V and J ends lost 0 bases and 5 bases respectively, with 10 bases between them.